This T cell receptor (beta chain) was captured in a study of vaccination effects on CD4 cells after COVID-19. V trimming: 4 bases; J trimming: 7 bases; junction bases outside the gene matches: 16. The CDR3 spans 17 residues. Germline-derived CDR1 and CDR2 are SGHRS and YFSETQ. Assay used: immunoSEQ multiplex PCR; TCRdb lists only in-frame clones, some missing. The repertoire includes about 45,000 clones, around three quarters of them detected once, and 10% to 13% sits in the top ten. With the ViraFEST assay, the study expanded antigen-specific CD4+ T cells using viral peptide pools, then sequenced them. An approximately ten-day culture period preceded the isolation of CD4+ T cells. Vaccinated participants had no history of SARS-CoV-2 infection and tested negative for nucleocapsid antibodies. On this clone itself: Its antigen is as yet unknown.

The sequence came from a human donor who received a COVID-19 vaccine. Material: CD4+ T cells from PBMCs cultured with SARS-CoV-2 spike peptides, obtained before COVID-19 vaccination. The gene calls are TRBV5-1 and TRBJ2-1; TRBD1 matches at 8 bases. The CDR3 reads CASSTGAGTGIMNEQFF. The CDR3 bases are TGCGCCAGCAGCACAGGGGCCGGGACAGGTATAATGAATGAGCAGTTCTTC.